This entry concerns a single T cell receptor (beta chain). What it recognizes is unknown. This sample was included in a study of CD8+ T cells in alopecia areata. About the study: Treatment of the treated patients consisted of oral tofacitinib, 5 to 10 mg twice daily.

Indicated treatment: oral pan-JAK inhibitor, 5-10 mg twice daily. Trimming stripped 5 bases from V and 4 bases from J, with 20 bases between. The CDR3 spans 16 residues. Germline V gene lookup returns CDR1 SGHTA and CDR2 FQGNSA. Sequencing relied on a cDNA template that was reverse transcribed from extracted RNA. Clones were read by immunoSEQ multiplex PCR, and TCRdb kept only the in-frame ones, dropping some. Of 150,000 or so clones listed, 58% are singletons. Study outcomes and limitations: The study found TCR sharing across patients less clear than in mice, possibly for HLA reasons. Many of the expanded lesional clones endured in scalp and blood while on tofacitinib. Tofacitinib significantly brought down scalp clonality and expanded CD8+ clones among top 100.

This TCR came from a human donor with alopecia areata. The J gene is TRBJ2-5, the V gene TRBV7-2; D might be TRBD2 (5 bases). This material consisted of CD4+ T cells sorted from blood, taken at approximately week 56, from a patient treated with tofacitinib. The CDR3 loop reads CASSPQSTTWGETQYF. The CDR3 DNA sequence: TGTGCCAGCAGCCCGCAATCGACTACCTGGGGAGAGACCCAGTACTTC.